Below, 2 T cell receptor beta chains from the same sample are listed, as sequenced in a study of blood T cells in healthy people across ages. Using a J-beta primer mix together with a sample-barcoded 5' primer, a second PCR was run for roughly 7 to 11 cycles. TCRdb independently ran MiXCR on the 5' RACE reads; one entry per CDR3 protein. The sample contains hundreds of thousands of distinct CDR3 sequences, 20% to 25% of which appear only once. Material for sequencing was blood. The origin of the receptors is a man aged 65 to 79 in good health.

A few counts support this clonotype. The chain combines TRBV7-9 with TRBJ2-3, with D unclear. Germline V CDR1 and CDR2: SEHNR, FQNEAQ (reference sequence). The CDR3 sequence is 18 residues long. V dropped 1 base and J dropped 2 bases, with 19 bases sitting between them. The CDR3 DNA is TGTGCCAGCAGCTTAGGATCCCGACTGGCCTCCAACACAGATACGCAGTATTTT. This translates into CASSLGSRLASNTDTQYF.

This rearrangement joins TRBV2 to TRBJ2-1; 9 nucleotides agree with TRBD1. CDR3 length: 15 residues. The germline CDR1 and CDR2 sequences are SNHLY and FYNNEI. Losses at the gene ends were 6 bases for V and 7 bases for J; bases not matched to a gene: 10. CDR3 coding DNA: TGTGCCAGCAGAACCGGGACAGGGAACTTGAATGAGCAGTTCTTC. It specifies CASRTGTGNLNEQFF.